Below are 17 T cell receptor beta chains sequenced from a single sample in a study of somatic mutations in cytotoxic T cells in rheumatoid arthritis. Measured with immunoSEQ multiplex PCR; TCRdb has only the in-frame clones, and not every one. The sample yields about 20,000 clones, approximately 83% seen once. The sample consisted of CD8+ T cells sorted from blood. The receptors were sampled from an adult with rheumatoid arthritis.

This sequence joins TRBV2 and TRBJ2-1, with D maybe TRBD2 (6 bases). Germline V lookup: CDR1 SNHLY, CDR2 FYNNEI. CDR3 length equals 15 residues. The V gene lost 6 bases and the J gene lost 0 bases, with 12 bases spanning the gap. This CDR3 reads CASRAGLSSYNEQFF. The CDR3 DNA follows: TGTGCCAGCAGGGCGGGACTCAGCTCCTACAATGAGCAGTTCTTC. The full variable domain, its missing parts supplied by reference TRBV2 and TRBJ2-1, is EPEVTQTPSHQVTQMGQEVILRCVPISNHLYFYWYRQILGQKVEFLVSFYNNEISEKSEIFDDQFSVERPDGSNFTLKIRSTKLEDSAMYFCASRAGLSSYNEQFFGPGTRLTVL.

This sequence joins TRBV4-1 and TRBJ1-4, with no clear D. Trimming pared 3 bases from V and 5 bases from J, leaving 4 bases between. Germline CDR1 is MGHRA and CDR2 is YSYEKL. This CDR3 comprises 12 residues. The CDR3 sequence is CASSQKNEKLFF. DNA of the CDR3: TGCGCCAGCAGCCAGAAGAATGAAAAACTGTTTTTT.

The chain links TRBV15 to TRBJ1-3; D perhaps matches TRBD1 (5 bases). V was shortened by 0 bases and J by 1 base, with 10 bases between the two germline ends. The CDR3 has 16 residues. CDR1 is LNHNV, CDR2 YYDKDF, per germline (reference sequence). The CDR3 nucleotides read TGTGCCACCAGCAGAGATATCAGGGCGTCTGGAAACACCATATATTTT. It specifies CATSRDIRASGNTIYF.

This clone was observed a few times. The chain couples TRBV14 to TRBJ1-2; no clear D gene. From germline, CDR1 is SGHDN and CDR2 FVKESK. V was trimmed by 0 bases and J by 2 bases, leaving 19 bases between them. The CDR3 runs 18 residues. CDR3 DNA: TGTGCCAGCAGCCAAGATAGTTGGGCAGTCCGCCCGAACTATGGCTACACCTTC. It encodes CASSQDSWAVRPNYGYTF. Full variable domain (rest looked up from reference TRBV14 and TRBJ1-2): EAGVTQFPSHSVIEKGQTVTLRCDPISGHDNLYWYRRVMGKEIKFLLHFVKESKQDESGMPNNRFLAERTGGTYSTLKVQPAELEDSGVYFCASSQDSWAVRPNYGYTFGSGTRLTVV.

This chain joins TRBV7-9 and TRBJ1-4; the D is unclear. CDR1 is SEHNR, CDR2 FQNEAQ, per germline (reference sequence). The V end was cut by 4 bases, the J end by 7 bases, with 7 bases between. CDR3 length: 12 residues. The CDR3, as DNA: TGTGCCAGCAGCTCCCTAAGTGAAAAACTGTTTTTT. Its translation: CASSSLSEKLFF.

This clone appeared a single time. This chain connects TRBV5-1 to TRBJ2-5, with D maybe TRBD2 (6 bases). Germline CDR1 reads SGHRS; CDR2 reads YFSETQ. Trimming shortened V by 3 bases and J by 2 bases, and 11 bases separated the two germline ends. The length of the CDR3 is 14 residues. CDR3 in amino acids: CASSSYSGQETQYF. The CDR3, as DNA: TGCGCCAGCAGCTCCTATAGCGGACAAGAGACCCAGTACTTC.

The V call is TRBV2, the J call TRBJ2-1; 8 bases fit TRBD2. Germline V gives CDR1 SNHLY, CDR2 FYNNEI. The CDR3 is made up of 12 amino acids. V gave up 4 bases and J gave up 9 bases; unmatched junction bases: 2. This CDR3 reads CASSAGGGEQFF. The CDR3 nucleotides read TGTGCCAGCAGTGCGGGGGGGGGTGAGCAGTTCTTC.

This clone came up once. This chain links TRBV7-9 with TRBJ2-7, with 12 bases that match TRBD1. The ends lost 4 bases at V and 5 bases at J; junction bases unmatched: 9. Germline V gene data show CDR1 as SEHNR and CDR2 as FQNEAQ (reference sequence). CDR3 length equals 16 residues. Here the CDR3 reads CASSSSRDRGRHEQYV. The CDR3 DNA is TGTGCCAGCAGCTCTTCCCGGGACAGGGGGCGACACGAGCAGTACGTC.

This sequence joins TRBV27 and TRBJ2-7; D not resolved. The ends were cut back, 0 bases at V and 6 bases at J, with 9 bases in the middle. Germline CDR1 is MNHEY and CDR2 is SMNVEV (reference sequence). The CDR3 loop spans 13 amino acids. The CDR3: CASSLSLYSEQYV. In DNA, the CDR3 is TGTGCCAGCAGTTTATCCCTTTATAGCGAGCAGTACGTC.

This CDR3 is CASSSPGQRYYGYTF. The CDR3, as DNA: TGTGCCAGCAGTTCCCCTGGACAGAGGTACTATGGCTACACCTTC. J is TRBJ1-2 and V is TRBV28, with a weak D call TRBD1 (6 bases). Germline V gives CDR1 MDHEN, CDR2 SYDVKM. With 4 bases removed from V and 3 bases from J, the gap between germline ends came to 15 bases. This CDR3 has 15 amino acids.

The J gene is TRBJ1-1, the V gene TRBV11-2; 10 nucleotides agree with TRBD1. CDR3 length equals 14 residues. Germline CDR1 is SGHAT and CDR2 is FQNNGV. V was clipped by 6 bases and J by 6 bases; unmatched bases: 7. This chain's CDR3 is CASSSRDRGAEAFF. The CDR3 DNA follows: TGTGCCAGCAGTTCCCGGGACAGGGGTGCTGAAGCTTTCTTT.

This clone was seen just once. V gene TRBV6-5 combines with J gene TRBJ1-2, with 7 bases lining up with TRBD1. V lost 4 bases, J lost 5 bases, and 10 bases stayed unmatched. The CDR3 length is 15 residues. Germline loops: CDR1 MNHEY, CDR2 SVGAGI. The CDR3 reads CASSFQGGADYGYTF. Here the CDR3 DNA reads TGTGCCAGCAGTTTTCAGGGGGGCGCAGATTATGGCTACACCTTC.

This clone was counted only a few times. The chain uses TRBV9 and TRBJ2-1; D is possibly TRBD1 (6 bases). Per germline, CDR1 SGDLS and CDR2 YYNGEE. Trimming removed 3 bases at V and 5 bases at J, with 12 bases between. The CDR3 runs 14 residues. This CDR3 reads CASSARDNHNEQFF. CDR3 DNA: TGTGCCAGCAGCGCCCGGGACAATCACAATGAGCAGTTCTTC.

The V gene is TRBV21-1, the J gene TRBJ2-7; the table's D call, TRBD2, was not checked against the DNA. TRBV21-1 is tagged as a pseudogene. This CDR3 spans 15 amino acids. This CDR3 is CASSKSSRDRGEQYF. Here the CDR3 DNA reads TGTGCCAGCAGCAAATCTTCGCGGGACCGGGGCGAGCAGTACTTC.

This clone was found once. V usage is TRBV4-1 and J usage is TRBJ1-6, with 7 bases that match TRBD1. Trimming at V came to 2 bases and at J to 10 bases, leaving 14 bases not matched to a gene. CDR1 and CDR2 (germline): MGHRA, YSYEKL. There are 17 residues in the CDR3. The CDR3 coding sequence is TGCGCCAGCAGCCAACCTCCCGGACAGGCTAGTATGTCACCCCTCCACTTT. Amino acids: CASSQPPGQASMSPLHF.

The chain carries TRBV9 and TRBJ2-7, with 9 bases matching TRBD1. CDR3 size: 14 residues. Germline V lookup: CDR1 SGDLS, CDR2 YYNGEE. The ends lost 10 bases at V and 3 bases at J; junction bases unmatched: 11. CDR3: CAVDRGIPCYEQYF. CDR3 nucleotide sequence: TGTGCCGTAGACAGGGGGATCCCCTGCTACGAGCAGTACTTC.

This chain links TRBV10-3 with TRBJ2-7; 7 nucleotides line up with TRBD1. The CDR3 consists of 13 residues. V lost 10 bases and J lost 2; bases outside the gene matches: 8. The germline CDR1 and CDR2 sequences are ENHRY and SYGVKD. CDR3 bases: TGTGCCAGTAACCGGGACAGTACCTACGAGCAGTACTTC. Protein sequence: CASNRDSTYEQYF.